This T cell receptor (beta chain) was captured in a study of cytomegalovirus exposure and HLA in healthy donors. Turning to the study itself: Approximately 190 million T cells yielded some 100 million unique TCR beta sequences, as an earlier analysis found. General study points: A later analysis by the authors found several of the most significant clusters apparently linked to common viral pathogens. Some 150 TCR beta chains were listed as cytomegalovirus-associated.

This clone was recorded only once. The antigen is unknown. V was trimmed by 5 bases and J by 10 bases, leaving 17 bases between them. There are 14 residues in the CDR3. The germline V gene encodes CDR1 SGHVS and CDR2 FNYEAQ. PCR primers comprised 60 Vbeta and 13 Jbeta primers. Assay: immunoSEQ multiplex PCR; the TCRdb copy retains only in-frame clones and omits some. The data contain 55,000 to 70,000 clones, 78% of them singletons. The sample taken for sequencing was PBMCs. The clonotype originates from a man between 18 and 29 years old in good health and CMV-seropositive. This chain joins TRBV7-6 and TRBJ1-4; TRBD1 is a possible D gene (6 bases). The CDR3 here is CASSRQASQGKLFF. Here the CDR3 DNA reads TGTGCCAGCAGCCGACAGGCCTCTCAGGGAAAACTGTTTTTT.